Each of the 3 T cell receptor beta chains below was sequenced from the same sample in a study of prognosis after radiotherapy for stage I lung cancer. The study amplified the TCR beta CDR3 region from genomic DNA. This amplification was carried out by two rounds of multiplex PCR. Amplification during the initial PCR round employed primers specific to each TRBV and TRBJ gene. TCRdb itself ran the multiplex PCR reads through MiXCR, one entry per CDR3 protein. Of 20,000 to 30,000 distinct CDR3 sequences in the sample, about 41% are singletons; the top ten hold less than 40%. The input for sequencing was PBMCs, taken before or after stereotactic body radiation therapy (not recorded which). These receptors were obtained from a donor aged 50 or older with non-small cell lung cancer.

CDR3 coding DNA: TGTGCCAGTAAAATGACAGGGGCGGCGGCCAACGTCCTGACTTTC. It translates to CASKMTGAAANVLTF. The chain employs TRBV19 and TRBJ2-6; 8 bases are shared with TRBD1. After removal of 7 bases from V and 6 bases from J, the junction contained 8 bases not matched to a gene. This CDR3 region has 15 residues. From germline, CDR1 is LNHDA and CDR2 SQIVND (reference sequence).

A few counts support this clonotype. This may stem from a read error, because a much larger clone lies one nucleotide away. CDR3 region: CASSIGGTARTEAFF. Written as DNA, the CDR3 is TGTGCCAGTAGTATCGGCGGGACGGCGCGGACCGAAGCTTTCTTT. The V gene is TRBV19, the J gene TRBJ1-1; the D gene is possibly TRBD1 (5 bases). The germline V gene encodes CDR1 LNHDA and CDR2 SQIVND (reference sequence). Trimming cost V 3 bases and J 8 bases, with 19 bases left between them. The CDR3 runs 15 residues.

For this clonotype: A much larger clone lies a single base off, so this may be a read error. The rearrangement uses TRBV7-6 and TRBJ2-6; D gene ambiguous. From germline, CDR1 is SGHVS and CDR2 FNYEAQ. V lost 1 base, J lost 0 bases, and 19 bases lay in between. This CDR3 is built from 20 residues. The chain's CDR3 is CASSLVGRQTEPSGANVLTF. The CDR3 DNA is TGTGCCAGCAGCTTAGTGGGTCGGCAGACCGAACCCTCTGGGGCCAACGTCCTGACTTTC. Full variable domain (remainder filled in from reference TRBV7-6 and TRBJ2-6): GAGVSQSPRYKVTKRGQDVALRCDPISGHVSLYWYRQALGQGPEFLTYFNYEAQQDKSGLPNDRFSAERPEGSISTLTIQRTEQRDSAMYRCASSLVGRQTEPSGANVLTFGAGSRLTVL.